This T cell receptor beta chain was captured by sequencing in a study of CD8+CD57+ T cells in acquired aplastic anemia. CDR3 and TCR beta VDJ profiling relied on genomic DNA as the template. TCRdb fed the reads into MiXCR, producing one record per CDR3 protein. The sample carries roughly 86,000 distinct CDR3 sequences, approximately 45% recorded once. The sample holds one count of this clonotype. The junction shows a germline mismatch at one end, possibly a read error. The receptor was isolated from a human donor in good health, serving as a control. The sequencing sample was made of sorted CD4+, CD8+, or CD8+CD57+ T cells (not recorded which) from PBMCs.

The CDR3 DNA reads as TGTGCCAGCAGCGCAGCGGCGGTCCGGGGAGAGACCCAGCACTTC. As protein: CASSAAAVRGETQHF. This sequence joins TRBV9 and TRBJ2-5, with D perhaps matching TRBD2 (5 bases). This CDR3 has 15 amino acids. Germline CDR1 and CDR2: SGDLS and YYNGEE.